What follows is one T cell receptor (beta chain) and its context. The CDR3 contains 12 residues. Trimming took 0 bases from V and 4 from J, leaving 5 bases between them. CDR1 is SGDLS and CDR2 is YYNGEE in the germline V gene. Sequenced by immunoSEQ multiplex PCR; TCRdb stores in-frame clones only, minus some. Altogether tens of thousands of clones are present, about three quarters being singletons, with the ten largest covering under 40%. This sample is part of a study of T cells in tumors after PD-1 blockade. Study-level background: Some patients also took daily vismodegib 150 mg during anti-PD-1 treatment.

Template: tumor biopsy or peripheral blood genomic DNA, roughly 600-6,004 ng per sample. This TCR derives from a human donor with basal cell carcinoma. Sample: PBMCs, taken before anti-PD-1 treatment. The chain employs TRBV9 and TRBJ2-7; D gene unclear. The CDR3 DNA is TGTGCCAGCAGCGTAGATGTTTACGAGCAGTACTTC. Protein sequence: CASSVDVYEQYF.